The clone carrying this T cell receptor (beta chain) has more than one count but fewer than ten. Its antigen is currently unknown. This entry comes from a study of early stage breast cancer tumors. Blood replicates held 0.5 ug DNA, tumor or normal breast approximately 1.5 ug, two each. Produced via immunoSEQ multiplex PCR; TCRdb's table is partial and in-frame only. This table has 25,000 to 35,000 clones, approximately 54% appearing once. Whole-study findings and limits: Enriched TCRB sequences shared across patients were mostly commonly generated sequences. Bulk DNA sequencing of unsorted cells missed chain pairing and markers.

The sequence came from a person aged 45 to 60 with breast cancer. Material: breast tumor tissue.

The DNA of the CDR3 is TGTGCCAGTAGTAACGGGCTGTCGGAGAATAACATTCAGTACTTC. It codes for CASSNGLSENNIQYF. This chain connects TRBV19 to TRBJ2-4; D is uncertain. CDR3 size: 15 residues. The V end was cut by 4 bases, the J end by 7 bases, with 17 bases between. The V gene's germline CDR1 is LNHDA and CDR2 SQIVND (reference sequence).